This TCR beta chain was retrieved from a study of blood T cells in healthy people across ages (dated by TCRdb to 2013 to 2016). For context, the study as a whole: In model experiments, roughly one uniquely barcoded TCR beta cDNA molecule per two T cells was captured by template switching. Using deep sequencing normalized with unique cDNA molecular identifiers, the study measured how TCR beta repertoire diversity changes with age. Donors were grouped into four age groups: young (average approximately 15 years), middle-aged (over 35), aged (around 62) and long-lived (approximately 75). To avoid experimental bias, donors of different ages were distributed randomly across sequencing lanes. Two additional independent replicas of 1 million unique cDNA reads from the same blood draw were analyzed for two donors (one aged 18 to 29 and one aged 80 or older).

Germline trimming amounts to 7 bases on V and 3 bases on J, with 14 as the count of junction bases outside the gene matches. Taken from cysteine to phenylalanine, the CDR3 has 16 residues. CDR3 DNA is the only sequence kept; it has 48 bases, read in frame from the first base. The CDR1 and CDR2 encoded by the germline V gene are MNHEY and SVGAGI. Donors were 39 systemically healthy Caucasian individuals from Russia aged roughly 6 to 95 years. Around 10 milliliters of peripheral blood were collected from each donor into EDTA-treated Vacutainer tubes. Ficoll-Paque density-gradient centrifugation was used to isolate PBMCs, with at least 6 million per sample. Total RNA was extracted from PBMCs with Trizol reagent, with at least 6 micrograms obtained per sample. Naive CD45RAhigh/CD27high T cell percentages were measured by flow cytometry on a PBMC aliquot from every donor. Study-wide findings and limitations: Observed TCR beta diversity correlated strongly with the percentage of naive T cells measured by flow cytometry. Conclusive comparison of naive and antigen-experienced compartments was prevented by the profiling of bulk unsorted PBMCs. Observed TCR beta diversity per million T cells fell roughly linearly with age, and a significant reduction was already apparent by age about 43. Estimates of total diversity based on one million sequenced T cells were considered lower bounds and underestimates. The long-lived group showed more naive CD4+ T cells, fewer expanded clones and increased TCR diversity than the aged group, suggesting age selection. Donor CMV infection status was unknown, potentially confounding age-related changes in expanded clonotypes.

As for this clonotype: What this receptor recognizes is not known. Base qualities are not at hand, and no much larger clone is one base apart.

Library preparation employed 5' RACE. The sequencer was an Illumina HiSeq 2500. A second PCR of roughly 6 to 12 cycles was run with a J-beta primer mix and a sample-barcoded 5' primer. A unique molecular identifier was introduced onto each TCR beta cDNA molecule by a template-switch 5' adaptor carrying 12 random nucleotides. Each sample yielded at least 2.5 million CDR3-containing paired-end reads. First-strand cDNA was synthesized from all RNA with the Mint cDNA synthesis kit, primed by a TRBC-specific oligonucleotide. Following uracil-DNA glycosylase treatment, a first 18-cycle PCR with universal primers M1SS and BC2_uni_R was performed on all cDNA. Concerning the study's data processing: Normalization of each sample was performed by random selection of 1 million high-quality reads, each carrying a distinct molecular identifier. Instead of being binned into consensus sequences, reads that shared molecular identifiers were thrown out. CDR3 identification, clonotype clustering and error correction used MiTCR with a Q25 quality threshold and the strictest error-elimination algorithm. A nonparametric unseen species model with Euler transformation was used to estimate a lower bound on total TCR beta diversity. The public reads were run again by TCRdb, first through fastp at Q25 and then through MiXCR, and only productive beta chains were kept. A single entry per CDR3 protein holds the most common genes and DNA from its merged rows. The V and J calls, along with clone size, are taken from TCRdb and not from the paper's own processing. Across this sample there are 1.5 million to 2 million distinct CDR3 sequences, with about 28% seen only once. The ten largest make up 7.7% of the sample.

The TCR comes from a woman aged 25 to 45 in good health. The sequence joins TRBV6-5 to TRBJ1-2; 7 bases in the middle match TRBD1. Sequences were obtained from blood. The base sequence is TGTGCCAGCACTCACAGCCGACAGGGTGGGGACTATGGCTACACCTTC. This yields the protein CASTHSRQGGDYGYTF.